This T cell receptor (beta chain) was sequenced during a study of blood T cell repertoires in COVID-19. Study-level information: PBMCs, B-cell-depleted T cells, or T cells provided the cDNA or gDNA that made up the material.

V was clipped by 3 bases and J by 5 bases; unmatched bases: 5. In germline, CDR1 is SGHRS, CDR2 YFSETQ. CDR3 length: 15 amino acids. Generated by immunoSEQ multiplex PCR, the TCRdb table keeps only in-frame clones and is missing some. The profile covers roughly 36,000 clones, with over 80% appearing a single time and around 10% taken by the ten largest. Source material: peripheral blood. The source is a man at least 80 years old with active COVID-19. The chain recombines TRBV5-1 with TRBJ2-5; 12 bases are shared with TRBD1. CDR3 coding DNA: TGCGCCAGCAGCTCACGGGACAGGGGGCAGGAGACCCAGTACTTC. It codes for CASSSRDRGQETQYF.